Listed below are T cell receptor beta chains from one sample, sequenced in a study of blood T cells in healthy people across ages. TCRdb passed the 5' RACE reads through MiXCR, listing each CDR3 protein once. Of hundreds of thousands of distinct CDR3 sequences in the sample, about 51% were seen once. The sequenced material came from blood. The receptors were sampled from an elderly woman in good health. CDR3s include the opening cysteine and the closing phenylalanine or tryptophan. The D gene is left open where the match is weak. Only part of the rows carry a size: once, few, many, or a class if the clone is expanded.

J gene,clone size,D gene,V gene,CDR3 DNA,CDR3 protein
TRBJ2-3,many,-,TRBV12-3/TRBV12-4,TGTGCCAGCAGTATCAGTAGCGATACGCAGTATTTT,CASSISSDTQYF
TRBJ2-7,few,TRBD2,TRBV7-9,TGTGCCAGCAGCTCCTCCGGGACTAGCTCCGAGCAGTACTTC,CASSSSGTSSEQYF
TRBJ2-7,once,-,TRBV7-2,TGTGCCAGCAGCGGCCGGGGCAGTCCCTACGAGCAGTACTTC,CASSGRGSPYEQYF
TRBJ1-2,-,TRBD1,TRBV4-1,TGCGCCAGCAGCCGCGAAGGGGACAGAGGCTACACCTTC,CASSREGDRGYTF
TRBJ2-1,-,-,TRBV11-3,TGTGCCAGCAGCAAACCGGGGAGCAATGAGCAGTTCTTC,CASSKPGSNEQFF
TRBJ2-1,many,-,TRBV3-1,TGTGCCAGCAGCCCATCAACCGGGGGCGGTTACAATGAGCAGTTCTTC,CASSPSTGGGYNEQFF
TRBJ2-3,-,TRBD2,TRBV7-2,TGTGCCAGCAGCTTTCAACGAGCGGGGGCCATCACAGATACGCAGTATTTT,CASSFQRAGAITDTQYF
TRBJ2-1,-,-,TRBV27,TGTGCCAGCAGTTTATCGTGGGGGGCTCACAACAATGAGCAGTTCTTC,CASSLSWGAHNNEQFF
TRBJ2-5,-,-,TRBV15,TGTGCCACCAGCAGACAGGGGTCGGGAGAGACCCAGTACTTC,CATSRQGSGETQYF
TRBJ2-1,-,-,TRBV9,TGTGCCAGCAGCCCTGGGGGCCTTCCCTACAATGAGCAGTTCTTC,CASSPGGLPYNEQFF
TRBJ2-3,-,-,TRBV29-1,TGCAGCGTCGGGGAGTATACGCATTCTTCAGATACGCAGTATTTT,CSVGEYTHSSDTQYF
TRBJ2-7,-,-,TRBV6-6,TGTGCCAGCAGTTACCCGGGTGCGGGCCTCTACGGGCAGTACTTC,CASSYPGAGLYGQYF
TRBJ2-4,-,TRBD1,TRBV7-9,TGTGCCAGCAGCGTAATGACCGGGACAGAACTAAACATTCAGTACTTC,CASSVMTGTELNIQYF
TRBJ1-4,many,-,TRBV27,TGTGCCAGCAGACCACAGCCCTTGAATGAAAAACTGTTTTTT,CASRPQPLNEKLFF
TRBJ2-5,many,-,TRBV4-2,TGTGCCAGCAGCTCAGACTGGAATCGCCAAGAGACCCAGTACTTC,CASSSDWNRQETQYF
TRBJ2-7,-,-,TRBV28,TGTGCCAGCAGTCTCATCCGGGACACCTACGAGCAGTACTTC,CASSLIRDTYEQYF
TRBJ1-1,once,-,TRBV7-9,TGTGCCAGCACCTCGACGGGGCATGAAGCTTTCTTT,CASTSTGHEAFF
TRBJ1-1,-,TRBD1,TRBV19,TGTGCCAGTAGTATCGCCGGGACAGGGGGCACTGAAGCTTTCTTT,CASSIAGTGGTEAFF
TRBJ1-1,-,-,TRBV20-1,TGCAGTGCTAGGACAGGTTGGGCCGCTGAAGCTTTCTTT,CSARTGWAAEAFF
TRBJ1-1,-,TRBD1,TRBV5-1,TGCGCCAGCAGCCCGGGACAGGGACTGAACACTGAAGCTTTCTTT,CASSPGQGLNTEAFF
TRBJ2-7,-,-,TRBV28,TGTGCCAGCAGTTTATTCGACGGGGAATCCTACGAGCAGTACTTC,CASSLFDGESYEQYF
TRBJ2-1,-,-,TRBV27,TGTGCCAGCACCGTTTCCCGATACAATGAGCAGTTCTTC,CASTVSRYNEQFF
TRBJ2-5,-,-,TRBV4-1,TGCGCCAGCAGCAACACACAAGAGACCCAGTACTTC,CASSNTQETQYF
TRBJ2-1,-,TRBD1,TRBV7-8,TGTGCCAGCAGCTTAAGACAGGGGGAGGTGAATGAGCAGTTCTTC,CASSLRQGEVNEQFF
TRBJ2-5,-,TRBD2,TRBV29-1,TGCAGCGTTGAAGGGGGGGGCCAAGAGACCCAGTACTTC,CSVEGGGQETQYF
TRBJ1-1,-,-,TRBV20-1,TGCAGTGCTAGGTCCAGGTGGAACACTGAAGCTTTCTTT,CSARSRWNTEAFF
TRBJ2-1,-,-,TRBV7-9,TGTGCCAGCAGCTTAGAGGGACGCATCACCTACAATGAGCAGTTCTTC,CASSLEGRITYNEQFF
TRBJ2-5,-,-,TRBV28,TGTGCCAGCAGTTTAGGAGGGACACCGATTGAGGAGCAGTACTTC,CASSLGGTPIEEQYF
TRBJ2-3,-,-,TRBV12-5,TGTGCTAGTGGTGCGCAGGGGGGCCGCACAGATACGCAGTATTTT,CASGAQGGRTDTQYF
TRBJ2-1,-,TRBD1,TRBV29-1,TGCAGCGTAACCGGGTTACAGGGGGCCAACAATGAGCAGTTCTTC,CSVTGLQGANNEQFF
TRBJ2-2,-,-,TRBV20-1,TGCAGTGCTCCCCTGATCCGAGGGGCCGGGGAGCTGTTTTTT,CSAPLIRGAGELFF
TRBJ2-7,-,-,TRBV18,TGTGCCAGCTCACCTCAGGGGGGAGACTACGAGCAGTACTTC,CASSPQGGDYEQYF
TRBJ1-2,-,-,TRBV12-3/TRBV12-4,TGTGCCAGCAGTTGGGGCCCGTATGGCTACACCTTC,CASSWGPYGYTF
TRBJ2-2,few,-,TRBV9,TGTGCCAGCAGCGTAGTTGGGGTCGGGGAGCTGTTTTTT,CASSVVGVGELFF
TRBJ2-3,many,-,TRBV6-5,TGTGCCAGCAGTTACGGGGCCGACTCAGCAGATACGCAGTATTTT,CASSYGADSADTQYF
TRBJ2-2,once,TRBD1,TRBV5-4,TGTGCCAGCAGCTCAAAGGACAGGGAGAACACCGGGGAGCTGTTTTTT,CASSSKDRENTGELFF
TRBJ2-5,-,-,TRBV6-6,TGTGCCAGCTGTTATGGCGGGATCGGCAATGAGCAGTACTTC,CASCYGGIGNEQYF
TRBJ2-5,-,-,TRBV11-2,TGTGCCAGCAGCCCCCGGGGGTCTCGTTTCTACTCCTACAATGAGCAGTACTTC,CASSPRGSRFYSYNEQYF
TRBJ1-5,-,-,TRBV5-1,TGCGCCAGCAGCTTGCAACCCCGGACAGACAATCAGCCCCAGCATTTT,CASSLQPRTDNQPQHF
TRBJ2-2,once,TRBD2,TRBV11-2,TGTGCCAGCAGCCCCCTTATGGTAGCGGGAGGAAACACCGGGGAGCTGTTTTTT,CASSPLMVAGGNTGELFF
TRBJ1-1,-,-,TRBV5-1,TGCGCCAGCAGCCCAGGGACGGGTTATGAAGCTTTCTTT,CASSPGTGYEAFF
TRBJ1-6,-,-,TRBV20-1,TGCAGTGCTAGAGCGCCCGGGTCCGGTAATTCACTCCTCCACTTT,CSARAPGSGNSLLHF
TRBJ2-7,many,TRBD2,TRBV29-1,TGCAGCGTTGACGCCGGGACTAGCGGAGACCTCTACGAGCAGTACTTC,CSVDAGTSGDLYEQYF
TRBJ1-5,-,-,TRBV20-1,TGCAGTGCTAGAGATCAGGTTTGGAGCAATCAGCCCCAGCATTTT,CSARDQVWSNQPQHF
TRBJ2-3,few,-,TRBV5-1,TGCGCCAGCAGCTTTTACATTCCAGGGGCCCCAGATACGCAGTATTTT,CASSFYIPGAPDTQYF
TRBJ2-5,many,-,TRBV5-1,TGCGCCAGCAGCTGGAACAGTGGATTACAAGAGACCCAGTACTTC,CASSWNSGLQETQYF
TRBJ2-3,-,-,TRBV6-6,TGTGCCAGCGGGGTTTCAGTCAGCACAGATACGCAGTATTTT,CASGVSVSTDTQYF
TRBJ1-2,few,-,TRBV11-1,TGTGCCAGCACCCTCGGTCAGGGTTGGGACTATGGCTACACCTTC,CASTLGQGWDYGYTF
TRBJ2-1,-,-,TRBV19,TGTGCCAGTAGTATCAGAGGACGACAAGAGACCCAGTTCTTC,CASSIRGRQETQFF
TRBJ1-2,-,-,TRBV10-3,TGTGCCATCAGACCGGCTGGCGGATCCCGGGAAAGGACCTATGACTACACCTTC,CAIRPAGGSRERTYDYTF
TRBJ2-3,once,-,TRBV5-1,TGCGCCAGCAGCTTGAGCACCGCGCGAGATACGCAGTATTTT,CASSLSTARDTQYF
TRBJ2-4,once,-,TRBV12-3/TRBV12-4,TGTGCCAGCAGCTCCACAGCGAGAGGGCAGTACTTC,CASSSTARGQYF
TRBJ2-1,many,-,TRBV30,TGTGCCTGGAGTGCCCAGGCGCGGAATGAGCAGTTCTTC,CAWSAQARNEQFF
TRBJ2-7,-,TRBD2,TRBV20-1,TGCAGTGCTAGTGGGCGGGAGGGCCTTGACGAGCAGTACTTC,CSASGREGLDEQYF